Each of the 32 T cell receptor beta chains below was sequenced from the same sample in a study of Tregs in tolerant kidney transplant recipients. The data were produced by immunoSEQ multiplex PCR, yet TCRdb's version contains in-frame clones alone and is incomplete. The table has some 55,000 clones, 80% to 90% seen once. Sequencing was performed on Tregs from blood, taken before the transplant. The source of these receptors is a human donor who received a combined kidney and bone marrow transplant.

V and J are TRBV11-2 and TRBJ2-7; D is unclear. Germline assignment: CDR1 SGHAT and CDR2 FQNNGV. This CDR3 comprises 14 residues. Between the trimmed V and J ends, which lost 5 bases and 0 bases, there was a span of 11 bases. CDR3 in DNA: TGTGCCAGCAGCCCCGGGCCTTACTCCTACGAGCAGTACTTC. Encoded protein: CASSPGPYSYEQYF.

The rearrangement joins TRBV7-2 to TRBJ2-7, with TRBD2 matching over 12 bases. J was trimmed by 3 bases and V by 1 base; bases with no gene match: 7. The CDR3 is 17 residues long. Germline lookup yields CDR1 SGHTA and CDR2 FQGNSA. The chain's CDR3 is CASSLDGLAGGYYEQYF. The CDR3 nucleotides are TGTGCCAGCAGCTTAGATGGGCTAGCGGGAGGGTACTACGAGCAGTACTTC.

V and J are TRBV10-3 and TRBJ2-7; TRBD2 aligns across 15 bases. Germline loops: CDR1 ENHRY, CDR2 SYGVKD. The J segment lost 1 base and the V segment lost 8 bases, leaving 3 bases of the junction unmatched. This CDR3 region has 15 residues. The CDR3 bases are TGTGCCATCGGGGGACTAGCGGGAGGTTCCTACGAGCAGTACTTC. It is translated as CAIGGLAGGSYEQYF.

V gene TRBV5-8 combines with J gene TRBJ1-4, with 8 bases that match TRBD1. The CDR3 length is 15 residues. Germline-derived CDR1 and CDR2 are SGHTS and YDEGEE. V gave up 0 bases and J gave up 8 bases; unmatched junction bases: 6. The CDR3 sequence is CASSLGTGIAEKLFF. CDR3 DNA sequence: TGTGCCAGCAGCTTGGGGACAGGGATAGCCGAAAAACTGTTTTTT.

In the case of this clone: A read error may produce the germline difference seen at one junction end. Other DNA sequences in this sample translate to the same CDR3. This sequence joins TRBV6-6 and TRBJ2-7; 10 bases align to TRBD2. The CDR3 runs 15 residues. Germline CDR1 reads MNHNY; CDR2 reads SVGAGI (reference sequence). The CDR3 loop reads CASSALSGRAYEQYF. The CDR3 nucleotides read TGTGCTAGCAGTGCCCTCAGCGGGAGGGCCTACGAGCAGTACTTC.

The rearrangement links TRBV7-8 to TRBJ2-7; 10 nucleotides line up with TRBD1. The CDR3 runs to 15 residues. Germline loops: CDR1 SGHVS, CDR2 FQNEAQ. The V and J ends lost 5 bases and 2 bases, in that order; junction bases with no gene match: 6. CDR3 loop: CASSLSGTGAYEQYF. DNA for the CDR3: TGTGCCAGCAGCCTAAGCGGGACAGGGGCCTACGAGCAGTACTTC. Variable domain in full (rest from reference TRBV7-8 and TRBJ2-7): GAGVSQSPRYKVAKRGQDVALRCDPISGHVSLFWYQQALGQGPEFLTYFQNEAQLDKSGLPSDRFFAERPEGSVSTLKIQRTQQEDSAVYLCASSLSGTGAYEQYFGPGTRLTVT.

This sequence joins TRBV2 and TRBJ1-5; no clear D. The germline V and J ends were trimmed by 4 bases and 5 bases, with 12 bases remaining between them. This CDR3 contains 14 residues. Germline V CDR1 and CDR2: SNHLY, FYNNEI. The CDR3, as DNA: TGTGCCAGCAGTGGGAATGGGATCTATCAGCCCCAGCATTTT. Residues: CASSGNGIYQPQHF.

The chain is built from TRBV27 and TRBJ2-1, with D perhaps TRBD1 or TRBD2 (5 bases each). CDR1 is MNHEY and CDR2 is SMNVEV in the germline V gene (reference sequence). CDR3 length equals 15 residues. V shed 7 bases and J shed 4 bases, with 17 bases lying between them. The CDR3 bases are TGTGCCAGCACTAACGTCCGGGGCCTATACAATGAGCAGTTCTTC. Translating it yields CASTNVRGLYNEQFF.

V is TRBV7-2 and J is TRBJ2-2; 9 bases align to TRBD2. Unmatched junction bases numbered 4, after V lost 5 bases and J lost 6 bases. Germline V gives CDR1 SGHTA, CDR2 FQGNSA. The CDR3 length is 14 residues. The CDR3 sequence: CASSPLAGAGELFF. CDR3 nucleotide sequence: TGTGCCAGCAGCCCATTAGCGGGAGCCGGGGAGCTGTTTTTT.

The chain couples TRBV7-9 to TRBJ2-1, with D possibly TRBD1 on 5 matching bases. CDR3 length equals 16 residues. V gave up 6 bases and J gave up 0 bases, with 15 bases separating them. Germline CDR1 is SEHNR and CDR2 is FQNEAQ (reference sequence). The chain's CDR3 is CASRGEGLRSYNEQFF. The CDR3 nucleotides read TGTGCCAGCAGAGGGGAAGGGTTGCGCTCCTACAATGAGCAGTTCTTC.

This clone occurred a few times. The V and J genes are TRBV11-3 and TRBJ1-1; D is unclear. CDR3 length: 15 residues. Germline assignment: CDR1 SGHNT and CDR2 YENEEA. The ends were cut back, 1 base at V and 3 bases at J, with 12 bases in the middle. CDR3 loop: CASSLVSGLYTEAFF. CDR3 nucleotide sequence: TGTGCCAGCAGCTTAGTATCGGGGTTGTACACTGAAGCTTTCTTT. Looking up the rest from reference TRBV11-3 and TRBJ1-1 gives the full variable domain: EAGVVQSPRYKIIEKKQPVAFWCNPISGHNTLYWYLQNLGQGPELLIRYENEEAVDDSQLPKDRFSAERLKGVDSTLKIQPAELGDSAVYLCASSLVSGLYTEAFFGQGTRLTVV.

V is TRBV12-5 and J is TRBJ2-3; 7 nucleotides align to TRBD1. Per germline, CDR1 LGHNT and CDR2 FRNRAP. V dropped 6 bases and J dropped 5; count of bases not matched to a gene: 11. The length of the CDR3 is 15 residues. The CDR3: CASGPGQLVVDTQYF. The CDR3 region has the DNA TGTGCTAGTGGACCGGGACAGCTCGTCGTAGATACGCAGTATTTT.

V usage is TRBV18 and J usage is TRBJ1-1, with D possibly being TRBD1 (5 bases). In germline, CDR1 is KGHSH, CDR2 LQKENI. V lost 5 bases and J lost 0, with 13 bases in between. This CDR3 has 15 amino acids. CDR3 nucleotide sequence: TGTGCCAGCTCAACAACAGGACCGATGAACACTGAAGCTTTCTTT. Translating gives CASSTTGPMNTEAFF.

The rearrangement links TRBV27 to TRBJ1-3; D ambiguous. Looked up from germline, CDR1 is MNHEY and CDR2 is SMNVEV (reference sequence). This CDR3 contains 13 residues. The germline V and J ends were trimmed by 6 bases and 4 bases, with 10 bases remaining between them. The CDR3: CASRTIGGNTIYF. The CDR3 bases are TGTGCCAGCAGAACAATAGGGGGAAACACCATATATTTT.

As for this clone: The junction departs from the called germline gene at one end, perhaps through a read error. In the same sample, other DNA sequences code for this CDR3. The V call is TRBV5-5, the J call TRBJ1-1; D not certain. The germline CDR1 and CDR2 sequences are SGHKS and YYEKEE (reference sequence). The CDR3 runs to 14 residues. CDR3 amino acids: CASSSRTGNTEAFF. Written as DNA, the CDR3 is TGCGCCAGCAGCTCTCGGACGGGGAACACTGAAGCTTTCTTT.

J is TRBJ1-4 and V is TRBV9; 7 nucleotides agree with TRBD1. With 4 bases clipped from V and 4 bases from J, the junction kept 4 bases outside the gene matches. This CDR3 has 14 amino acids. Germline values: CDR1 SGDLS, CDR2 YYNGEE. CDR3 nucleotides: TGTGCCAGCAGCCCGGGACAGATTAATGAAAAACTGTTTTTT. Amino acids: CASSPGQINEKLFF.

The chain recombines TRBV5-1 with TRBJ1-2; 7 bases agree with TRBD1. The CDR3 extends over 16 amino acids. The germline V gene has CDR1 SGHRS and CDR2 YFSETQ. Germline trimming cut 0 bases from V and 6 bases from J; bases unmatched to any gene: 11. The chain's CDR3 is CASSLARRDSGDGYTF. CDR3 nucleotides: TGCGCCAGCAGCTTGGCCCGCCGGGACAGCGGTGATGGCTACACCTTC.

This chain joins TRBV2 and TRBJ1-1; D gene ambiguous. Trimming cost V 7 bases and J 0 bases, with 15 bases left between them. Looked up from germline, CDR1 is SNHLY and CDR2 is FYNNEI. This CDR3 has 15 residues. CDR3 DNA sequence: TGTGCCAGCAAAAAAGAATCGCGCATGAACACTGAAGCTTTCTTT. This sequence encodes CASKKESRMNTEAFF.

This chain connects TRBV12-5 to TRBJ1-5; 9 bases are shared with TRBD1. Germline values: CDR1 LGHNT, CDR2 FRNRAP. The CDR3 sequence is 16 residues long. V was pared by 1 base and J by 2 bases, with 3 bases of the junction left unmatched. CDR3 sequence: CASGLDRDRGNQPQHF. CDR3 DNA: TGTGCTAGTGGTTTGGACCGGGACAGGGGCAATCAGCCCCAGCATTTT.

This clone appeared a few times. Because it lacks the conserved phenylalanine or tryptophan at the end, this CDR3 is likely a read error. The chain is built from TRBV29-1 and TRBJ1-2; the D gene is possibly TRBD1 (6 bases). Germline CDR1 SQVTM, CDR2 ANQGSEA. V was pared by 0 bases and J by 8 bases, with 13 bases between. The CDR3 sequence is 13 residues long. In nucleotides, the CDR3 is TGCAGCGTTGAAGACGGGGGCGGGGGGGGCTACACCTGC. Translated, it gives CSVEDGGGGGYTC.

This clone was counted a few times. The J gene is TRBJ1-6, the V gene TRBV10-1, with D possibly being TRBD1 (5 bases). The CDR3 totals 13 residues. Germline V lookup: CDR1 WNHNN, CDR2 SYGVQD (reference sequence). CDR3 region: CARIGAFYSPLHF. The CDR3, as DNA: TGCGCTCGTATCGGGGCCTTCTATTCACCCCTCCACTTT.

V usage is TRBV27 and J usage is TRBJ2-7; a possible D gene is TRBD2 (6 bases). This CDR3 is built from 15 residues. V dropped 6 bases and J dropped 2 bases, with 17 bases sitting between them. Germline V gene lookup returns CDR1 MNHEY and CDR2 SMNVEV (reference sequence). The CDR3 loop is CASSSEGLKTYEQYF. CDR3 nucleotide sequence: TGTGCCAGCAGCTCGGAGGGGCTGAAAACCTACGAGCAGTACTTC.

The rearrangement uses TRBV19 and TRBJ2-7, with 8 nucleotides matching TRBD2. The germline V gene has CDR1 LNHDA and CDR2 SQIVND (reference sequence). The CDR3 spans 14 residues. The V and J ends lost 6 bases and 4 bases, in that order; junction bases with no gene match: 8. This CDR3 is CASRTTGTSYEQYF. CDR3 DNA sequence: TGTGCCAGTAGAACCACCGGGACTAGTTACGAGCAGTACTTC.

The chain uses TRBV10-3 and TRBJ1-1, with D perhaps matching TRBD1 (5 bases). With 3 bases removed from V and 1 base from J, the gap between germline ends came to 12 bases. Per germline, CDR1 ENHRY and CDR2 SYGVKD. There are 15 residues in the CDR3. For the CDR3, the DNA is TGTGCCATCAGTGAAAGGGGATCGGGGAACACTGAAGCTTTCTTT. It encodes CAISERGSGNTEAFF.

The chain uses TRBV27 and TRBJ2-2, with D perhaps assigned TRBD1 or TRBD2 (5 bases each). The germline V and J ends were trimmed by 3 bases and 2 bases, with 13 bases remaining between them. Germline CDR1 is MNHEY and CDR2 is SMNVEV (reference sequence). The CDR3 runs to 16 residues. CDR3 nucleotide sequence: TGTGCCAGCAGTTTTCCCGGGACGAAAAACACCGGGGAGCTGTTTTTT. Translating gives CASSFPGTKNTGELFF.

The chain is built from TRBV5-4 and TRBJ2-1; 10 nucleotides match TRBD1. The CDR3 is made up of 14 amino acids. Germline CDR1 reads SGHNT; CDR2 reads YYREEE (reference sequence). V lost 6 bases to trimming and J lost 8 bases; unmatched junction nucleotides: 8. The CDR3 bases are TGTGCCAGCACCCCGGGACAGGGGTTCGATGAGCAGTTCTTC. As protein: CASTPGQGFDEQFF.

The chain couples TRBV5-1 to TRBJ2-1; the match to TRBD1 covers 9 bases. After removal of 3 bases from V and 4 bases from J, the junction contained 5 bases not matched to a gene. Germline assignment: CDR1 SGHRS and CDR2 YFSETQ. CDR3 length: 15 amino acids. DNA for the CDR3: TGCGCCAGCAGCTCACAGGGGGCAAGTTACAATGAGCAGTTCTTC. Amino acid sequence: CASSSQGASYNEQFF. Full variable domain (missing parts from reference TRBV5-1 and TRBJ2-1): KAGVTQTPRYLIKTRGQQVTLSCSPISGHRSVSWYQQTPGQGLQFLFEYFSETQRNKGNFPGRFSGRQFSNSRSEMNVSTLELGDSALYLCASSSQGASYNEQFFGPGTRLTVL.

The J gene is TRBJ1-1, the V gene TRBV6-5; D is undetermined. Germline-derived CDR1 and CDR2 are MNHEY and SVGAGI. The V gene lost 5 bases and the J gene lost 1 base, with 5 bases spanning the gap. The CDR3 contains 12 residues. The CDR3 DNA follows: TGTGCCAGCAGTCCCCCGAACACTGAAGCTTTCTTT. Encoded protein: CASSPPNTEAFF.

This clone was found a few times. This chain links TRBV19 with TRBJ2-3; D is unresolved. V lost 4 bases and J 8 bases, leaving 16 bases between the germline ends. The CDR3 has 14 amino acids. CDR1 and CDR2 (germline): LNHDA, SQIVND (reference sequence). In DNA, the CDR3 is TGTGCCAGTAGTAACCCACCCAATGGTCCTACGCAGTATTTT. As protein: CASSNPPNGPTQYF.

The rearrangement links TRBV18 to TRBJ2-1; weak D call: TRBD2 (5 bases). The CDR3 contains 16 residues. V was shortened by 0 bases and J by 4 bases, with 13 bases between the two germline ends. Germline V gene sequence: CDR1 KGHSH, CDR2 LQKENI. The CDR3 region has the DNA TGTGCCAGCTCACCACCAGTGAGGGAACGGTACAATGAGCAGTTCTTC. It encodes CASSPPVRERYNEQFF.

V usage is TRBV6-5 and J usage is TRBJ1-6; D remains ambiguous. CDR3 length: 14 amino acids. Germline V gene sequence: CDR1 MNHEY, CDR2 SVGAGI. V lost 0 bases, J lost 5 bases, and 5 bases lay in between. CDR3 nucleotide sequence: TGTGCCAGCAGTTACTCTATTCATAATTCACCCCTCCACTTT. It codes for CASSYSIHNSPLHF.

The chain is built from TRBV5-4 and TRBJ2-7; 9 bases map to TRBD1. Unmatched junction bases numbered 5, after V lost 4 bases and J lost 0 bases. The V gene's germline CDR1 is SGHNT and CDR2 YYREEE (reference sequence). This CDR3 region has 15 residues. The CDR3 spells CASSGGTGSSYEQYF. CDR3 sequence (DNA): TGTGCCAGCAGCGGGGGGACAGGGAGCTCCTACGAGCAGTACTTC.